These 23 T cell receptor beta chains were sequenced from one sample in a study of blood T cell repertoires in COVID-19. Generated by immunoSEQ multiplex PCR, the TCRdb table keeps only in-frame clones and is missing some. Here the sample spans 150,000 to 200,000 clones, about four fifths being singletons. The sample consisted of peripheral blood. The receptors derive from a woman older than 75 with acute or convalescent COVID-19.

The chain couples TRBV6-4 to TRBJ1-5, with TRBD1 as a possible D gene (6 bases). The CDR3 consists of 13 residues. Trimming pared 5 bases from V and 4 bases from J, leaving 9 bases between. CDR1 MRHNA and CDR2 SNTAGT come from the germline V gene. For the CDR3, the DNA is TGTGCCAGCAGTACAGGGTGGAATCAGCCCCAGCATTTT. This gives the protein CASSTGWNQPQHF.

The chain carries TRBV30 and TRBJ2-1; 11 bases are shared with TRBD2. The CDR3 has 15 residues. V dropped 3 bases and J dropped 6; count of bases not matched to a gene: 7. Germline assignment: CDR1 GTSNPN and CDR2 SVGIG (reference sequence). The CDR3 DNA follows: TGTGCCTGGAGCCTTAGCGGGAGGGCCCTCAATGAGCAGTTCTTC. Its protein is CAWSLSGRALNEQFF.

CDR3 DNA sequence: TGTGCCAGCAGTTTCCGCAATGAGCAGTTCTTC. Its translation is CASSFRNEQFF. This chain connects TRBV28 to TRBJ2-1; D remains ambiguous. This CDR3 spans 11 amino acids. V lost 3 bases to trimming and J lost 6 bases, with 3 bases between them. Germline values: CDR1 MDHEN, CDR2 SYDVKM.

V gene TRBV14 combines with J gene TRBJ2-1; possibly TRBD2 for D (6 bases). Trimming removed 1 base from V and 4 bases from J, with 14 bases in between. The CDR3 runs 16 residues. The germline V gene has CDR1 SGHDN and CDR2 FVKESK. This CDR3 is CASSQGPGEIYNEQFF. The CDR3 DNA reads TGTGCCAGCAGCCAAGGACCGGGGGAGATTTACAATGAGCAGTTCTTC.

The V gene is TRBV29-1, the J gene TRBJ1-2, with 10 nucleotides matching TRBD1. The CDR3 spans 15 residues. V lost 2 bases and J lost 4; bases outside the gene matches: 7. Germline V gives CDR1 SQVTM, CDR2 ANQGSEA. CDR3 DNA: TGCAGCGTTGAATCTGGGACAGGGGAGGTCTATGGCTACACCTTC. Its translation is CSVESGTGEVYGYTF.

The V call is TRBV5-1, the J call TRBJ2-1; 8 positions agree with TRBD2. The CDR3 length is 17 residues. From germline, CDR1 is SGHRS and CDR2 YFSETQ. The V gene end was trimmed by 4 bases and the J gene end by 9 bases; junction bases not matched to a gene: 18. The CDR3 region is CASSPRRTSYTFGEQFF. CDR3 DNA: TGCGCCAGCAGCCCCCGACGGACTAGCTATACCTTTGGTGAGCAGTTCTTC.

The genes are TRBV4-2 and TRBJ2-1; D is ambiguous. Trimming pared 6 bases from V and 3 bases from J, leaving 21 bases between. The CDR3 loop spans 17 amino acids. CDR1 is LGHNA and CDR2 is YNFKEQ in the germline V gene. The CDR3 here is CASSQTPLVSIYNEQFF. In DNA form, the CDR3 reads TGTGCCAGCAGTCAGACTCCTCTAGTTAGTATCTACAATGAGCAGTTCTTC.

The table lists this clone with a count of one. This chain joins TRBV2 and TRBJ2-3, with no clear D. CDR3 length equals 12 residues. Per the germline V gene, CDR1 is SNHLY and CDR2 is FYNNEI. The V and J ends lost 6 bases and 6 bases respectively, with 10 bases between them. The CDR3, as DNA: TGTGCCAGCAGGCCCGATGCGGATACGCAGTATTTT. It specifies CASRPDADTQYF.

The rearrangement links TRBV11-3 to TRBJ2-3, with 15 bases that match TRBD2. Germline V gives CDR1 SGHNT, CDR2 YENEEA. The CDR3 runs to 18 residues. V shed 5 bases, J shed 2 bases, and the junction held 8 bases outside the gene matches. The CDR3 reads CASSPGTSGRRNTDTQYF. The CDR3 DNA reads TGTGCCAGCAGCCCCGGGACTAGCGGGAGGAGAAACACAGATACGCAGTATTTT.

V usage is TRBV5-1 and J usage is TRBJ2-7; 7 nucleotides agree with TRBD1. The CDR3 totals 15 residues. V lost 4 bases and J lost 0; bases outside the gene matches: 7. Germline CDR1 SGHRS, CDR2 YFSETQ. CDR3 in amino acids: CASSRDSGSSYEQYF. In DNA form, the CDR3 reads TGCGCCAGCAGCCGGGACAGCGGCTCCTCCTACGAGCAGTACTTC. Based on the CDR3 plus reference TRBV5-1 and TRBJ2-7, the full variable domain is KAGVTQTPRYLIKTRGQQVTLSCSPISGHRSVSWYQQTPGQGLQFLFEYFSETQRNKGNFPGRFSGRQFSNSRSEMNVSTLELGDSALYLCASSRDSGSSYEQYFGPGTRLTVT.

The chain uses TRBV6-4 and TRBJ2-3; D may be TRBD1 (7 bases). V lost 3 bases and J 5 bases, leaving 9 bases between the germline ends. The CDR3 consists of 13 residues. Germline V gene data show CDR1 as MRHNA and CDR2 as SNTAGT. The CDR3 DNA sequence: TGTGCCAGCAGTGAGCAGGGGGGAGATACGCAGTATTTT. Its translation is CASSEQGGDTQYF.

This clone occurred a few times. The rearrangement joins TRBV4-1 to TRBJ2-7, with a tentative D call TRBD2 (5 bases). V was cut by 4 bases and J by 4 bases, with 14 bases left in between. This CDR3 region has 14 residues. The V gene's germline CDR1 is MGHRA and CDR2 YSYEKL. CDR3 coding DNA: TGCGCCAGCAGCCCTCTCCGGGGTAGATACGAGCAGTACTTC. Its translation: CASSPLRGRYEQYF.

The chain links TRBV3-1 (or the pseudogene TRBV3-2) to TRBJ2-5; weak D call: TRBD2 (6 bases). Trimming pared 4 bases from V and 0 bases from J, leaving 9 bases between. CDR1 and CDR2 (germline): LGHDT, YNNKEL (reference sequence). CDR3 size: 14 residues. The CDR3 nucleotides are TGTGCCAGCAGCCGTCGGGACTACCAAGAGACCCAGTACTTC. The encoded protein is CASSRRDYQETQYF.

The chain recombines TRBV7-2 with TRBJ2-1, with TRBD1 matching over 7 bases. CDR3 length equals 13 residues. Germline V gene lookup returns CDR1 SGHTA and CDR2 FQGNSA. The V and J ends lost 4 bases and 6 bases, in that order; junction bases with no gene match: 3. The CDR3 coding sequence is TGTGCCAGCAGCTGGACAGGCCCCAATGAGCAGTTCTTC. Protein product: CASSWTGPNEQFF.

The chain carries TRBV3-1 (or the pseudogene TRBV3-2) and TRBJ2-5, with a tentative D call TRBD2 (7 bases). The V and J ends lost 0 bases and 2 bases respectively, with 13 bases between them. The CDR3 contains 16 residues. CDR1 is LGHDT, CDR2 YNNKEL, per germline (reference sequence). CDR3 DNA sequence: TGTGCCAGCAGCCAAGATAGGGGGGGGACACAAGAGACCCAGTACTTC. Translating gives CASSQDRGGTQETQYF.

As DNA, the CDR3 is TGTGCCAGCAGTGAGGCAAGCTCTGGGGCCAACGTCCTGACTTTC. Translated, it gives CASSEASSGANVLTF. The chain recombines TRBV6-1 with TRBJ2-6; D is unclear. Germline CDR1 is MNHNS and CDR2 is SASEGT. The CDR3 loop spans 15 amino acids. The germline V and J ends were trimmed by 3 bases and 0 bases, with 6 bases remaining between them.

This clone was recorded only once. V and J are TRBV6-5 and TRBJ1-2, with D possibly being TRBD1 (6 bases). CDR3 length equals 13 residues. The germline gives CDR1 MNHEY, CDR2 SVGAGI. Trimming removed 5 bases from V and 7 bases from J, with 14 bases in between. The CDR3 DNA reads TGTGCCAGCAGTCCCACAGGGCGCCGTGGCTACACCTTC. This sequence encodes CASSPTGRRGYTF.

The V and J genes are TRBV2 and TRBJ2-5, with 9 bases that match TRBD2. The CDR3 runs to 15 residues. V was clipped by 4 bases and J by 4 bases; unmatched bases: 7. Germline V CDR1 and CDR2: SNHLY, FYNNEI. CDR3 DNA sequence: TGTGCCAGCAGTGGCGGCGGGGGGGCAGGAGAGACCCAGTACTTC. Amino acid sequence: CASSGGGGAGETQYF.

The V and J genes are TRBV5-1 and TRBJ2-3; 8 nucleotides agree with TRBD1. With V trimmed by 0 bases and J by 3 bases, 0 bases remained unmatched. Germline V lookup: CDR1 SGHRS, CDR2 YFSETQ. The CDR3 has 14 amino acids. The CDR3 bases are TGCGCCAGCAGCTTGGGGGACAGGACAGATACGCAGTATTTT. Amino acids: CASSLGDRTDTQYF.

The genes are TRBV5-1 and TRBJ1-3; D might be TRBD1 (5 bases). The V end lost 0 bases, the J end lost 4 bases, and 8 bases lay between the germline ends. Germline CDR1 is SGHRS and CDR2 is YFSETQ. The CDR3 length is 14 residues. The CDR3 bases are TGCGCCAGCAGCTTGGAAGGGGTCGGAAACACCATATATTTT. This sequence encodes CASSLEGVGNTIYF. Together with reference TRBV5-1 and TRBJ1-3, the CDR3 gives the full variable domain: KAGVTQTPRYLIKTRGQQVTLSCSPISGHRSVSWYQQTPGQGLQFLFEYFSETQRNKGNFPGRFSGRQFSNSRSEMNVSTLELGDSALYLCASSLEGVGNTIYFGEGSWLTVV.

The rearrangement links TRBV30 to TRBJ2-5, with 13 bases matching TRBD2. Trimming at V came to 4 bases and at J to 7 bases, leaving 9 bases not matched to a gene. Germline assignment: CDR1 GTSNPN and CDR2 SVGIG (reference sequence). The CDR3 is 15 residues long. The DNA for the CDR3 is TGTGCCTGGATCTCTGGGACTAGCGGGACCGGGACCCAGTACTTC. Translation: CAWISGTSGTGTQYF.

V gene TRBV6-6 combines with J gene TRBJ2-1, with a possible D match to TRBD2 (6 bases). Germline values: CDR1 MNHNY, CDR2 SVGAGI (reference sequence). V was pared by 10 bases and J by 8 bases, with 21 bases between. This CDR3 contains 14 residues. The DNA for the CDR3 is TGTGCCACCCGACCCGGAGGGAATCCGGATGAGCAGTTCTTC. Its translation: CATRPGGNPDEQFF.

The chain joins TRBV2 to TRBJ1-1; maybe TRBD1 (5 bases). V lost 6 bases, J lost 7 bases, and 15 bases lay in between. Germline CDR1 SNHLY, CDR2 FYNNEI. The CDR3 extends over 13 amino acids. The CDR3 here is CASSFMGEGEAFF. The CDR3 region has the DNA TGTGCCAGCAGCTTCATGGGGGAGGGTGAAGCTTTCTTT.